Shown below are 5 T cell receptor beta chains from a single sample sequenced in a study of control samples from healthy donors and cancer patients. The assay was immunoSEQ multiplex PCR, and TCRdb's table has in-frame clones only and misses some. Of fewer than 150,000 clones listed, approximately 90% were seen once; the top ten hold roughly 8.8%. Sequencing was carried out using blood. The receptors stem from a man younger than 35 in good health.

The chain uses TRBV24-1 and TRBJ2-3; TRBD1 agrees at 8 bases. V was clipped by 4 bases and J by 3 bases; unmatched bases: 8. The CDR3 runs to 16 residues. Germline loops: CDR1 KGHDR, CDR2 SFDVKD. CDR3 sequence: CATSELQGERTDTQYF. CDR3 in DNA: TGTGCCACCAGTGAGTTACAGGGGGAAAGAACAGATACGCAGTATTTT.

This chain links TRBV18 with TRBJ1-1; no clear D. The CDR3 runs to 13 residues. V lost 5 bases to trimming and J lost 10 bases, with 17 bases between them. In germline, CDR1 is KGHSH, CDR2 LQKENI. The CDR3 here is CASSFDIESVAFF. The CDR3 coding sequence is TGTGCCAGCTCATTCGATATCGAAAGCGTAGCTTTCTTT.

The rearrangement joins TRBV4-1 to TRBJ2-7, with unresolved D. Germline assignment: CDR1 MGHRA and CDR2 YSYEKL. Trimming removed 1 base from V and 0 bases from J, with 10 bases in between. The CDR3 loop spans 15 amino acids. The CDR3 DNA sequence: TGCGCCAGCAGCCAAGCTGGGCTCACCTCCTACGAGCAGTACTTC. This gives the protein CASSQAGLTSYEQYF.

The chain links TRBV3-1 (or the pseudogene TRBV3-2) to TRBJ2-7; perhaps TRBD1 as D (6 bases). CDR3 length: 16 amino acids. Germline V CDR1 and CDR2: LGHDT, YNNKEL (reference sequence). Between the trimmed V and J ends, which lost 1 base and 1 base, there was a span of 14 bases. CDR3 nucleotide sequence: TGTGCCAGCAGCCAAGGATGGCAGGGGACATCCTACGAGCAGTACTTC. Translating it yields CASSQGWQGTSYEQYF.

The rearrangement uses TRBV11-2 and TRBJ2-5; D might be TRBD2 (6 bases). Germline CDR1 and CDR2: SGHAT and FQNNGV. Between the trimmed V and J ends, which lost 4 bases and 3 bases, there was a span of 12 bases. The CDR3 has 14 amino acids. CDR3: CASSSPTGEETQYF. In DNA form, the CDR3 reads TGTGCCAGCAGCTCCCCGACGGGGGAAGAGACCCAGTACTTC.